The clone carrying this T cell receptor beta chain was detected ten times or more. Antigen unknown. These data belong to a study of regulatory T cells in long-lasting Graves disease. iRepertoire HTBI primers and Arm-PCR of CDR3 regions built TCR beta libraries. Per the original data handling: From all samples, identification returned over 13 TRBJ and just over 60 TRBV segments. TCRdb fed the multiplex PCR reads into MiXCR, producing one record per CDR3 protein. The V and J calls follow TCRdb's processing rather than the paper's. The sample has about 220,000 distinct CDR3 sequences; roughly 19% are singletons. Trimming took off 5 bases at V and 0 bases at J, with 11 bases between the two ends. The length of the CDR3 is 14 residues. Germline CDR1 DFQATT, CDR2 SNEGSKA (reference sequence). Findings and caveats of the study: Persistent Graves' patients showed less TCR diversity than newly diagnosed patients showed.

The time point here: newly diagnosed GD, antithyroid drugs for less than 3 months. The TCR library used RNA extracted from PBMCs. Guidelines of the American Thyroid Association were used to diagnose Graves' disease. These same data were also listed under a study on T cells in Graves' hyperthyroidism and ophthalmopathy. This second study says: When the TCR CDR3 underwent first-round RT-PCR, the HTBI primer set was used.

The material sequenced was peripheral blood mononuclear cells (PBMCs), taken at new diagnosis, from a patient treated with antithyroid drugs. This sequence was found in a young woman with Graves disease. The chain uses TRBV20-1 and TRBJ2-1; D is uncertain. CDR3 region: CSAGGVSSYNEQFF. CDR3 DNA: TGCAGTGCTGGTGGGGTAAGCTCCTACAATGAGCAGTTCTTC.